A selection of T cell receptor beta chains follows, all from one sample in a study of vaccination effects on CD4 cells after COVID-19. The antigens these receptors bind are not known. Repertoires were generated with immunoSEQ multiplex PCR, while TCRdb's copy carries only in-frame clones and drops some. The profile shows more than 40,000 clones, more than 65% of them singletons. This sample comprised CD4+ T cells from PBMCs cultured with HCoV-NL63 spike peptides, obtained before COVID-19 vaccination. These receptors came from a human donor who received a COVID-19 vaccine. Both conserved end residues are part of each CDR3. The D gene is left open where the match is weak. A clone size is listed for some rows: how often the clone was seen (once, few, many), or a class if it is expanded.

D,size,J,V,length,DNA,CDR3
.,few,TRBJ2-3,TRBV7-9,14,TGTGCCAGCAGCTTACTGCTAGATACAGATACGCAGTATTTT,CASSLLLDTDTQYF
TRBD2,few,TRBJ2-1,TRBV2,19,TGTGCCAGCAGTGAAGCGTTGGTTCTAGCGGGGCCGCTATACAATGAGCAGTTCTTC,CASSEALVLAGPLYNEQFF
.,.,TRBJ2-1,TRBV2,18,TGTGCCAGCAGTGTGCAGGGGTCGAGAGTAAGTTCCTACAATGAGCAGTTCTTC,CASSVQGSRVSSYNEQFF
.,.,TRBJ1-1,TRBV10-2,15,TGCGCCAGCAGTGGGGCAGGGGACATGAACACTGAAGCTTTCTTT,CASSGAGDMNTEAFF
.,.,TRBJ2-1,TRBV19,14,TGTGCCAGTAGTGCCCGGACAGTAAAAAATGAGCAGTTCTTC,CASSARTVKNEQFF
.,.,TRBJ1-2,TRBV12-1,16,TGTGCCAGCAGCTGGGGTACTCGGCGGGAGGAGGGTGGCTACACCTTC,CASSWGTRREEGGYTF
.,.,TRBJ2-5,TRBV12-2,17,TGTGCAAGTCGCTGGGGACTAGCGGGGGCCCGGAGCTGGACCCAGTACTTC,CASRWGLAGARSWTQYF
TRBD2,few,TRBJ2-5,TRBV7-2,14,TGTGCCAGCAGCTTCTCGGGGGGCCAAGAGACCCAGTACTTC,CASSFSGGQETQYF
.,.,TRBJ2-5,TRBV6-6,15,TGTGCCAGCAGCCCGGGGCATGGGGTCTCGGAGACCCAGTACTTC,CASSPGHGVSETQYF
.,.,TRBJ1-2,TRBV29-1,12,TGCAGCGTCGTAAGGACCGATTATGGCTACACCTTC,CSVVRTDYGYTF
.,.,TRBJ1-1,TRBV5-6,14,TGTGCCAGCATCCTTAGGGGGGCAGGCACTGAAGCTTTCTTT,CASILRGAGTEAFF
.,.,TRBJ2-5,TRBV13,14,TGTGCCAGCAGCTCACCGGGACTGGGGGAGACCCAGTACTTC,CASSSPGLGETQYF
TRBD2,.,TRBJ2-3,TRBV7-2,17,TGTGCCAGCAGCTTAGAGGCGGGGGGCCGACTATCGAATACGCAGTATTTT,CASSLEAGGRLSNTQYF
.,.,TRBJ2-5,TRBV9,14,TGTGCCAGCAGCGTAGGCGGGGTAGCCGAGACCCAGTACTTC,CASSVGGVAETQYF
TRBD1,few,TRBJ2-1,TRBV29-1,15,TGCAGCGTTACTTTATTTCAGGGGGCCTCCAATGAGCAGTTCTTC,CSVTLFQGASNEQFF
TRBD2,.,TRBJ2-4,TRBV9,19,TGTGCCAGCAGCGCCTCGACTAGCGGGGGGGCGGGGACCAAAAACATTCAGTACTTC,CASSASTSGGAGTKNIQYF
.,.,TRBJ1-5,TRBV7-9,16,TGTGCCAGCAGCTTAGCGGAAGGGGGTGGGATTCAGCCCCAGCATTTT,CASSLAEGGGIQPQHF
.,.,TRBJ2-4,TRBV3-1/TRBV3-2,12,TGTGCCAGCAGCCGGAGCGGAAACATTCAGTACTTC,CASSRSGNIQYF
.,.,TRBJ2-5,TRBV20-1,14,TGCAGTGCTAGTGGTCGTCTGGTCGCGGAGACCCAGTACTTC,CSASGRLVAETQYF
.,.,TRBJ1-5,TRBV4-1,15,TGCGCCAGCAGCCAAGGCCAGGTCGGCAGTCAGCCCCAGCATTTT,CASSQGQVGSQPQHF
.,.,TRBJ2-3,TRBV19,14,TGTGCCAGTAGTATCCGGGAACCCACAGATACGCAGTATTTT,CASSIREPTDTQYF
.,few,TRBJ2-3,TRBV19,16,TGTGCCAGTAGTATAGAGACTCGGCGGGGACCAGATACGCAGTATTTT,CASSIETRRGPDTQYF
TRBD2,once,TRBJ2-3,TRBV28,15,TGTGCCAGCAGTTTTTTCGGGGGGGTCACAGATACGCAGTATTTT,CASSFFGGVTDTQYF
.,.,TRBJ1-4,TRBV7-9,18,TGTGCCAGCAGCTTACAGAGGGCGGGCCGTCTCAATGTGGAAAAACTGTTTTTT,CASSLQRAGRLNVEKLFF
TRBD1,.,TRBJ2-5,TRBV5-1,16,TGCGCCAGCAGCTTTACAAAAACAGGGGCCGGGGAGACCCAGTACTTC,CASSFTKTGAGETQYF
.,.,TRBJ1-1,TRBV6-2/TRBV6-3,12,TGTGCCAGCAGTTACTCAGACACTGAAGCTTTCTTT,CASSYSDTEAFF
.,.,TRBJ1-4,TRBV5-1,14,TGCGCCAGTGGGGAAGGAGGGGGAAGTGAAAAACTGTTTTTT,CASGEGGGSEKLFF
TRBD1,.,TRBJ2-3,TRBV5-1,15,TGCGCCAGCGCCCACCCGGGACAGGGGACAGATACGCAGTATTTT,CASAHPGQGTDTQYF
.,.,TRBJ1-2,TRBV5-1,16,TGCGCCAGCAGCTTGGCCATTTTAGGGGATAACTATGGCTACACCTTC,CASSLAILGDNYGYTF
.,.,TRBJ1-2,TRBV6-4,13,TGTGCCAGCAGTGACGGAACCGCTTGGGGCTACACCTTC,CASSDGTAWGYTF